The 6 T cell receptor beta chains below all came from one sample that was sequenced in a study of post-analysis software for immune sequencing data. The TCR beta cDNA libraries contained unique molecular identifiers. TCRdb re-called the PCR reads with MiXCR, one entry per CDR3 protein. The repertoire consists of approximately 690,000 distinct CDR3 sequences, with approximately 59% occurring once and the leading ten covering around 11%. Antigen specificity for these receptors is unknown. Broader study findings: Included in a set of roughly five TRBV segments more frequent in patients than controls were TRBV5-6, TRBV5-1 and TRBV20-1.

Sequencing was performed on blood. These TCRs come from a girl aged 2 to 10 with multiple sclerosis.

The chain employs TRBV20-1 and TRBJ2-3; 10 positions match TRBD2. The germline V gene encodes CDR1 DFQATT and CDR2 SNEGSKA (reference sequence). The CDR3 consists of 16 residues. The J segment lost 2 bases and the V segment lost 5 bases, leaving 10 bases of the junction unmatched. The CDR3 here is CSARGASGGPTDTQYF. CDR3 nucleotide sequence: TGCAGTGCTCGGGGGGCTAGCGGGGGTCCCACAGATACGCAGTATTTT.

V is TRBV6-4 and J is TRBJ1-1; TRBD1 is a possible D gene (6 bases). This CDR3 has 15 residues. The germline V gene has CDR1 MRHNA and CDR2 SNTAGT. The ends were cut back, 6 bases at V and 0 bases at J, with 14 bases in the middle. The CDR3 DNA follows: TGTGCCAGCAGAAAAGAGGGACAACTGAACACTGAAGCTTTCTTT. Its protein product is CASRKEGQLNTEAFF.

The V gene is TRBV7-9, the J gene TRBJ2-3; tentative D call: TRBD2 (6 bases). The germline gives CDR1 SEHNR, CDR2 FQNEAQ (reference sequence). This CDR3 has 15 residues. Trimming left V 5 bases short and J 6 bases short, with 18 bases between. The CDR3 spells CASSARGTTLDTQYF. For the CDR3, the DNA is TGTGCCAGCAGCGCGCGGGGCACAACTCTGGATACGCAGTATTTT.

The V and J genes are TRBV12-3 or TRBV12-4 and TRBJ2-7; no clear D gene. This CDR3 contains 13 residues. Between the trimmed V and J ends, which lost 3 bases and 9 bases, there was a span of 15 bases. CDR3 amino acids: CASSLAIHLGQYF. DNA for the CDR3: TGTGCCAGCAGTTTGGCCATCCACTTGGGGCAGTACTTC.

The V gene is TRBV27, the J gene TRBJ2-1, with TRBD2 matching 7 bases. V shed 5 bases, J shed 9 bases, and the junction held 13 bases outside the gene matches. The CDR3 spans 15 residues. Germline-derived CDR1 and CDR2 are MNHEY and SMNVEV (reference sequence). Written as DNA, the CDR3 is TGTGCCAGCAGTGGGGGGGGATCCTCGACGGGTGAGCAGTTCTTC. It encodes CASSGGGSSTGEQFF.

V is TRBV7-8 and J is TRBJ1-6, with TRBD1 matching over 8 bases. V was pared by 1 base and J by 8 bases, with 1 base of the junction left unmatched. The V gene's germline CDR1 is SGHVS and CDR2 FQNEAQ. This CDR3 region has 14 residues. CDR3 coding DNA: TGTGCCAGCAGCTTAGGGACAGGGCATTCACCCCTCCACTTT. Amino acid sequence: CASSLGTGHSPLHF.